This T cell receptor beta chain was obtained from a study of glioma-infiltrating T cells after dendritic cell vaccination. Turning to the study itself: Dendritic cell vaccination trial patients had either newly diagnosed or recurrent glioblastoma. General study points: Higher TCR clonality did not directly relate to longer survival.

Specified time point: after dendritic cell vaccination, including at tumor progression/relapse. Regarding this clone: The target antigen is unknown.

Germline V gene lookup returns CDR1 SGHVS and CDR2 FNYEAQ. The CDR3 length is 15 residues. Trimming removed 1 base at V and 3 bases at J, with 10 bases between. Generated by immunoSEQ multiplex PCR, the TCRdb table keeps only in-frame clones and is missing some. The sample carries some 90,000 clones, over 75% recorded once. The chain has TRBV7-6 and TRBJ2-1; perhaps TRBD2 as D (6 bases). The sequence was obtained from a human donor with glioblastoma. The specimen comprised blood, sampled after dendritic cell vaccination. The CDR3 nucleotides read TGTGCCAGCAGCTTAGAAATTAGCGGCTACAATGAGCAGTTCTTC. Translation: CASSLEISGYNEQFF.